The present entry profiles one T cell receptor beta chain with its context. Its antigen is currently unknown. The germline V gene encodes CDR1 MNHEY and CDR2 SVGAGI. CDR3 size: 20 residues. The J segment lost 4 bases and the V segment lost 2 bases, leaving 13 bases of the junction unmatched. The source of the sample is a study of identical twins. Study outcomes and limitations: It was possible that invariant MAIT and iNKT cells partly confounded the zero-insertion analyses. Cord blood beta clonotypes present at high abundance carried fewer insertions; no such pattern appeared in memory repertoires.

TCRdb reprocessed the 5' RACE reads with MiXCR, giving one entry per CDR3 protein. Of some 1,700,000 distinct CDR3 sequences in the sample, less than 35% were seen once. This rearrangement joins TRBV6-5 to TRBJ2-5; 16 positions match TRBD2. The receptor comes from a newborn girl in good health. The sequenced material came from cord blood. This chain's CDR3 is CASSYPGLAGGPISLETQYF. CDR3 DNA: TGTGCCAGCAGTTACCCGGGACTAGCGGGGGGGCCAATATCTTTAGAGACCCAGTACTTC.